The 14 T cell receptor beta chains presented below share a single source sample, sequenced in a study of regulatory T cells in long-lasting Graves disease. Stated time point: newly diagnosed GD, antithyroid drugs for less than 3 months. PBMCs were the source of the RNA used for TCR sequencing. Libraries of TCR beta came from iRepertoire HTBI primers plus Arm-PCR of CDR3 regions. TCRdb fed the multiplex PCR reads into MiXCR, producing one record per CDR3 protein. The sample shows roughly 380,000 distinct CDR3 sequences, roughly 15% of them seen only once. The sample here was peripheral blood mononuclear cells (PBMCs), taken at new diagnosis, from a patient treated with antithyroid drugs. These receptors came from a female donor with Graves disease.

There are a few counts of this clonotype. This sequence may be a read error, since a much larger clone differs from it by one base. The rearrangement links TRBV7-2 to TRBJ2-7; D unclear. Trimming removed 5 bases from V and 6 bases from J, with 14 bases in between. Germline V lookup: CDR1 SGHTA, CDR2 FQGNSA. CDR3 length: 13 amino acids. CDR3 protein: CASSHPAACEQYF. The CDR3 DNA sequence: TGTGCCAGCAGCCATCCCGCCGCCTGCGAGCAGTACTTC.

The genes are TRBV7-9 and TRBJ2-4; 10 positions agree with TRBD2. Germline CDR1 and CDR2: SEHNR and FQNEAQ (reference sequence). With V trimmed by 5 bases and J by 7 bases, 11 bases remained unmatched. The CDR3 is 16 amino acids. The CDR3 nucleotides are TGTGCCAGCAGCGATTCCTTGACTAGCGGGCAGAACATTCAGTACTTC. As protein: CASSDSLTSGQNIQYF.

This clonotype occurred a few times. The chain recombines TRBV5-1 with TRBJ2-5; maybe TRBD1 (6 bases). V lost 0 bases to trimming and J lost 1 base, with 13 bases between them. Germline CDR1 SGHRS, CDR2 YFSETQ. This CDR3 comprises 16 residues. CDR3: CASSLASGQSQETQYF. CDR3 DNA sequence: TGCGCCAGCAGCTTGGCCTCAGGACAGTCCCAAGAGACCCAGTACTTC.

The chain couples TRBV7-9 to TRBJ2-3; 11 nucleotides agree with TRBD2. Germline-derived CDR1 and CDR2 are SEHNR and FQNEAQ (reference sequence). The CDR3 runs to 16 residues. Trimming removed 5 bases from V and 2 bases from J; junction bases left unmatched: 6. The CDR3 DNA follows: TGTGCCAGCAGCCCGGGGACTAGCGGCGACACAGATACGCAGTATTTT. Amino acid sequence: CASSPGTSGDTDTQYF.

This clonotype was seen ten or more times. This chain links TRBV6-1 with TRBJ1-2, with D maybe TRBD1 (6 bases). From germline, CDR1 is MNHNS and CDR2 SASEGT. Trimming shortened V by 4 bases and J by 2 bases, and 11 bases separated the two germline ends. The CDR3 consists of 14 residues. The CDR3 DNA reads TGTGCCAGCAGTGTTCACAGGGCAAACTATGGCTACACCTTC. Translating gives CASSVHRANYGYTF.

This clonotype appeared many times. The J gene is TRBJ1-1, the V gene TRBV11-2; TRBD1 might be the D (5 bases). The V end was cut by 3 bases, the J end by 10 bases, with 12 bases between. There are 12 residues in the CDR3. CDR1 is SGHAT and CDR2 is FQNNGV in the germline V gene. CDR3 residues: CASSFGSGVAFF. CDR3 nucleotide sequence: TGTGCCAGCAGCTTTGGATCGGGGGTAGCTTTCTTT.

V gene TRBV7-9 combines with J gene TRBJ2-3; D might be TRBD2 (6 bases). This CDR3 is 15 amino acids long. Germline lookup yields CDR1 SEHNR and CDR2 FQNEAQ (reference sequence). V lost 4 bases and J 0 bases, leaving 11 bases between the germline ends. As DNA, the CDR3 is TGTGCCAGCAGCTCCCGTACTAGCAGCACAGATACGCAGTATTTT. As protein: CASSSRTSSTDTQYF.

This clonotype was seen at least ten times. This sequence joins TRBV4-3 and TRBJ2-1, with 10 nucleotides matching TRBD2. The CDR3 sequence is 16 residues long. V gave up 0 bases and J gave up 4 bases; unmatched junction bases: 3. Germline V gives CDR1 LGHNA, CDR2 YSLEER. The CDR3 DNA sequence: TGCGCCAGCAGCCAAGAACGGACTAGCGGTTACAATGAGCAGTTCTTC. Amino acids: CASSQERTSGYNEQFF.

This clonotype was detected only a few times. V usage is TRBV12-5 and J usage is TRBJ2-2; D is unclear. This CDR3 comprises 13 residues. Germline V gene sequence: CDR1 LGHNT, CDR2 FRNRAP. V lost 6 bases to trimming and J lost 6 bases, with 11 bases between them. CDR3 sequence reads: CASGQPLSGELFF. Written as DNA, the CDR3 is TGTGCTAGTGGCCAACCTTTATCCGGGGAGCTGTTTTTT.

This clonotype was counted many times. V is TRBV9 and J is TRBJ1-1; the D gene is possibly TRBD1 (6 bases). V lost 0 bases to trimming and J lost 1 base, with 10 bases between them. CDR3 size: 15 residues. The germline V gene has CDR1 SGDLS and CDR2 YYNGEE. This CDR3 is CASSVVRQANTEAFF. The CDR3 nucleotides read TGTGCCAGCAGCGTAGTTAGACAGGCGAACACTGAAGCTTTCTTT.

The chain is built from TRBV5-1 and TRBJ2-6; no reliable D call. Germline-derived CDR1 and CDR2 are SGHRS and YFSETQ. Trimming took 0 bases from V and 0 from J, leaving 7 bases between them. The length of the CDR3 is 16 residues. CDR3 nucleotides: TGCGCCAGCAGCTTGGGGGCCAACTCTGGGGCCAACGTCCTGACTTTC. Its translation: CASSLGANSGANVLTF.

This clonotype was detected ten times or more. The genes are TRBV12-3 or TRBV12-4 and TRBJ2-2; tentative D call: TRBD2 (5 bases). CDR3 size: 14 residues. The germline V and J ends were trimmed by 1 base and 4 bases, with 7 bases remaining between them. CDR3 protein: CASSLGRVTGELFF. The CDR3 coding sequence is TGTGCCAGCAGTTTAGGGCGGGTCACCGGGGAGCTGTTTTTT.

As DNA, the CDR3 is TGTGCCAGCAGTGAACAACAGGGACAGGGACTGTTTTTT. Amino acids: CASSEQQGQGLFF. The chain employs TRBV25-1 and TRBJ1-4; 9 bases match TRBD1. Germline values: CDR1 MGHDK, CDR2 SYGVNS. There are 13 residues in the CDR3. Germline trimming cut 2 bases from V and 13 bases from J; bases unmatched to any gene: 5.

In this sample, this clonotype turned up many times. The chain combines TRBV3-1 with TRBJ1-1; D is undetermined. The CDR3 is 18 amino acids. V lost 1 base, J lost 3 bases, and 21 bases lay in between. CDR1 and CDR2 from the germline V gene are LGHDT and YNNKEL (reference sequence). The CDR3: CASSQVARGTREDTEAFF. In DNA form, the CDR3 reads TGTGCCAGCAGCCAAGTTGCGCGGGGAACTAGGGAGGACACTGAAGCTTTCTTT.